The 4 T cell receptor beta chains given below trace back to one sample, sequenced in a study of naive and memory T cell subsets. An oligonucleotide containing a UMI was ligated to the 3' end of TCR cDNA. Ligated cDNA underwent four rounds of PCR with nested alpha and beta constant region primers and SP2. A single record per CDR3 protein comes from TCRdb applying MiXCR to the 5' RACE reads. Found here are about 48,000 distinct CDR3 sequences, about 4.5% of them singletons; the top ten hold roughly 0.8%. The source of these receptors is a female donor in good health.

There are many counts of this clonotype. V usage is TRBV5-5 and J usage is TRBJ1-3; D uncertain. The ends were cut back, 0 bases at V and 4 bases at J, with 5 bases in the middle. Germline CDR1 and CDR2: SGHKS and YYEKEE (reference sequence). The CDR3 runs 13 residues. CDR3 sequence: CASSLDSGNTIYF. For the CDR3, the DNA is TGTGCCAGCAGCTTGGACAGCGGAAACACCATATATTTT.

This clonotype was counted only a few times. V usage is TRBV3-1 and J usage is TRBJ2-3; the match to TRBD2 covers 11 bases. The CDR3 is made up of 19 amino acids. Germline V CDR1 and CDR2: LGHDT, YNNKEL (reference sequence). V dropped 1 base and J dropped 3; count of bases not matched to a gene: 12. The CDR3, as DNA: TGTGCCAGCAGCCAAGGACTAGCGGGACGGAAGTTGATAACAGATACGCAGTATTTT. This gives the protein CASSQGLAGRKLITDTQYF.

This clonotype was recorded many times. This chain links TRBV10-3 with TRBJ1-1, with no clear D. The CDR3 runs 11 residues. Trimming took off 2 bases at V and 7 bases at J, with 5 bases between the two ends. Germline CDR1 is ENHRY and CDR2 is SYGVKD. Written as DNA, the CDR3 is TGTGCCATCAGTGAGGCTGATGAAGCTTTCTTT. Protein product: CAISEADEAFF.

This clonotype was counted many times. V usage is TRBV29-1 and J usage is TRBJ2-1; 9 bases map to TRBD2. Trimming at V came to 4 bases and at J to 5 bases, leaving 9 bases not matched to a gene. Germline V gene data show CDR1 as SQVTM and CDR2 as ANQGSEA. The CDR3 sequence is 15 residues long. DNA of the CDR3: TGCAGCGTTGCTCTTAGCGGGAGTGGCCACAATGAGCAGTTCTTC. The encoded protein is CSVALSGSGHNEQFF.